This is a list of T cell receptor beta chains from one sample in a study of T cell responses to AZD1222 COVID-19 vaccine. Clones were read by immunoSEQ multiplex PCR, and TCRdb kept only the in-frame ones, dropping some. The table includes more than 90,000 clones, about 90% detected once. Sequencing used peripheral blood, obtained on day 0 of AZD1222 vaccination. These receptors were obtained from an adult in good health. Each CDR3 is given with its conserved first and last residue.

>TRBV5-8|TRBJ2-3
CASSGTSGLFTDTQYF
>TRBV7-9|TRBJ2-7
CASSLGRETYEQYF
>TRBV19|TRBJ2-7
CASSNPGQNYEQYF
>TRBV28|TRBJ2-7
CASSPQSWGGVLYF
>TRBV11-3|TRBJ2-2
CASSLVPTGAGELFF
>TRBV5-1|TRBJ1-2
CASSLMGQTIANYGYTF
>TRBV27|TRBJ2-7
CASSLSFIGLYEQYF
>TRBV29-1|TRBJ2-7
CSVYGTGHEQYF
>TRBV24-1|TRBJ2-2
CATSRTGGTGELFF
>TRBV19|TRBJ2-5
CASSIRGETQYF
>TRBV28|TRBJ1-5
CASRLSNQPQHF
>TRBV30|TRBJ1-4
CAWGQGPNEKLFF
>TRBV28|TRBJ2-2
CASRLGFSGRLNTGELFF